What follows are 30 T cell receptor beta chains derived from one specimen sequenced in a study of blood T cell repertoires in COVID-19. Assay: immunoSEQ multiplex PCR; the TCRdb copy retains only in-frame clones and omits some. The sample has tens of thousands of clones; roughly 82% are singletons. Sequencing was carried out using peripheral blood. Receptor source: a woman at least 80 years old with acute or convalescent COVID-19.

The rearrangement joins TRBV28 to TRBJ1-2; 8 bases map to TRBD1. CDR1 is MDHEN, CDR2 SYDVKM, per germline. The CDR3 runs to 15 residues. V trimming: 7 bases; J trimming: 1 base; junction bases outside the gene matches: 8. The CDR3 DNA reads as TGTGCCAGCACCTCCCCCGGACAGGGTAACTATGGCTACACCTTC. Translation: CASTSPGQGNYGYTF.

The J gene is TRBJ1-1, the V gene TRBV7-3, with 12 bases matching TRBD1. This CDR3 contains 16 residues. Germline V gene data show CDR1 as SGHTA and CDR2 as FQGTGA. V lost 8 bases to trimming and J lost 1 base; unmatched junction nucleotides: 8. The CDR3 region is CASALGQGAPNTEAFF. CDR3 bases: TGTGCCAGCGCCCTGGGACAGGGGGCACCGAACACTGAAGCTTTCTTT.

V gene TRBV27 combines with J gene TRBJ1-4; D not resolved. Trimming shortened V by 6 bases and J by 7 bases, and 15 bases separated the two germline ends. The CDR3 runs 14 residues. Germline values: CDR1 MNHEY, CDR2 SMNVEV (reference sequence). CDR3 DNA: TGTGCCAGCAGCCTCAGGTTCCGGGGTGAAAAACTGTTTTTT. This encodes CASSLRFRGEKLFF.

This chain uses TRBV19 with TRBJ2-1; D is possibly TRBD2 (5 bases). This CDR3 has 11 residues. Trimming pared 10 bases from V and 3 bases from J, leaving 7 bases between. Germline V CDR1 and CDR2: LNHDA, SQIVND (reference sequence). CDR3 coding DNA: TGTGCCACCGGGAACTACAATGAGCAGTTCTTC. Its protein product is CATGNYNEQFF.

The chain couples TRBV7-9 to TRBJ1-2; 8 bases align to TRBD1. Germline V gene data show CDR1 as SEHNR and CDR2 as FQNEAQ (reference sequence). The CDR3 spans 15 residues. Losses at the gene ends were 3 bases for V and 4 bases for J; bases not matched to a gene: 7. The CDR3 DNA follows: TGTGCCAGCAGCTTTGTCAGGGGGCTTGGCTATGGCTACACCTTC. Translating it yields CASSFVRGLGYGYTF.

The chain recombines TRBV18 with TRBJ1-1; a possible D gene is TRBD1 (6 bases). Germline lookup yields CDR1 KGHSH and CDR2 LQKENI. The CDR3 sequence is 15 residues long. Trimming took off 3 bases at V and 1 base at J, with 12 bases between the two ends. CDR3 DNA: TGTGCCAGCTCACCTGAGGACAGACGGAACACTGAAGCTTTCTTT. It codes for CASSPEDRRNTEAFF.

This chain uses TRBV2 with TRBJ2-7; D is ambiguous. The germline gives CDR1 SNHLY, CDR2 FYNNEI. The CDR3 is made up of 16 amino acids. Trimming took 6 bases from V and 3 from J, leaving 21 bases between them. The CDR3 nucleotides are TGTGCCAGCAGCCCACCGACTCTTGTATCCCACTACGAGCAGTACTTC. It translates to CASSPPTLVSHYEQYF. Together with reference TRBV2 and TRBJ2-7, the CDR3 gives the full variable domain: EPEVTQTPSHQVTQMGQEVILRCVPISNHLYFYWYRQILGQKVEFLVSFYNNEISEKSEIFDDQFSVERPDGSNFTLKIRSTKLEDSAMYFCASSPPTLVSHYEQYFGPGTRLTVT.

The V and J genes are TRBV11-2 and TRBJ1-4; D is possibly TRBD1 (6 bases). From germline, CDR1 is SGHAT and CDR2 FQNNGV. The CDR3 has 15 amino acids. With 3 bases removed from V and 0 bases from J, the gap between germline ends came to 8 bases. CDR3 protein: CASSLNRATNEKLFF. The CDR3 nucleotides read TGTGCCAGCAGCTTGAACAGGGCAACTAATGAAAAACTGTTTTTT.

This clone showed up many times. The J gene is TRBJ2-7, the V gene TRBV6-1; 9 nucleotides line up with TRBD1. Germline values: CDR1 MNHNS, CDR2 SASEGT. The CDR3 is made up of 15 amino acids. V lost 0 bases and J lost 4; bases outside the gene matches: 4. CDR3 bases: TGTGCCAGCAGTGAAGCGCCCGACAGGGGGTACGAGCAGTACTTC. Residues: CASSEAPDRGYEQYF.

The chain uses TRBV6-5 and TRBJ2-7; D is undetermined. Germline lookup yields CDR1 MNHEY and CDR2 SVGAGI. Trimming removed 8 bases from V and 0 bases from J, with 14 bases in between. The CDR3 length is 14 residues. This chain's CDR3 is CASCRGVGSYEQYF. The CDR3 bases are TGTGCCAGCTGTCGCGGAGTAGGCTCCTACGAGCAGTACTTC.

V is TRBV2 and J is TRBJ1-6; no firm D call. CDR3 length equals 12 residues. Germline V lookup: CDR1 SNHLY, CDR2 FYNNEI. V gave up 7 bases and J gave up 8 bases, with 9 bases separating them. CDR3 nucleotide sequence: TGTGCCAGCAACCGGGTTGATTCACCCCTCCACTTT. Its translation: CASNRVDSPLHF.

This clone was seen only a few times. The V call is TRBV11-2, the J call TRBJ1-1, with D perhaps matching TRBD1 (6 bases). There are 14 residues in the CDR3. Germline V gene lookup returns CDR1 SGHAT and CDR2 FQNNGV. Trimming stripped 4 bases from V and 4 bases from J, with 13 bases between. CDR3 DNA sequence: TGTGCCAGCAGCTCCCATCAGGGGCCCACTGAAGCTTTCTTT. Translating gives CASSSHQGPTEAFF.

The chain has TRBV21-1 and TRBJ2-5; the table's D call of TRBD1 was not tested on the DNA. TRBV21-1 is a recognized pseudogene. The CDR3 contains 20 residues. The CDR3 DNA sequence: TGTGCCAGCAGCAAAGAGCCCCGCCCCGGTGGTGGCGACATTCAAGAGACCCAGTACTTC. It specifies CASSKEPRPGGGDIQETQYF.

This sequence joins TRBV5-1 and TRBJ2-1; 10 bases fit TRBD1. The CDR3 consists of 15 residues. Germline CDR1 is SGHRS and CDR2 is YFSETQ. V lost 5 bases to trimming and J lost 4 bases; unmatched junction nucleotides: 6. CDR3 sequence: CASRSGTGAYNEQFF. The CDR3 DNA follows: TGCGCCAGCAGATCGGGGACAGGGGCTTACAATGAGCAGTTCTTC. Full variable domain (remainder filled in from reference TRBV5-1 and TRBJ2-1): KAGVTQTPRYLIKTRGQQVTLSCSPISGHRSVSWYQQTPGQGLQFLFEYFSETQRNKGNFPGRFSGRQFSNSRSEMNVSTLELGDSALYLCASRSGTGAYNEQFFGPGTRLTVL.

The V gene is TRBV6-6, the J gene TRBJ1-4; D possibly corresponds to TRBD1 (5 bases). Germline V gene lookup returns CDR1 MNHNY and CDR2 SVGAGI (reference sequence). The CDR3 has 12 amino acids. With 6 bases removed from V and 10 bases from J, the gap between germline ends came to 12 bases. CDR3 amino acids: CASRQVGSKLFF. The CDR3 DNA reads as TGTGCCAGCAGACAGGTGGGGTCAAAACTGTTTTTT.

J is TRBJ1-1 and V is TRBV14; unclear D gene. V was trimmed by 4 bases and J by 0 bases, leaving 9 bases between them. The V gene's germline CDR1 is SGHDN and CDR2 FVKESK. This CDR3 comprises 14 residues. The CDR3 bases are TGTGCCAGCAGCCTCCTCGGGGTGAACACTGAAGCTTTCTTT. Protein sequence: CASSLLGVNTEAFF.

The V gene is TRBV7-3, the J gene TRBJ2-3; TRBD2 matches at 11 bases. Per germline, CDR1 SGHTA and CDR2 FQGTGA. The CDR3 runs to 16 residues. V trimming: 3 bases; J trimming: 3 bases; junction bases outside the gene matches: 5. The CDR3 coding sequence is TGTGCCAGCAGCTTGACTAGCGGGACCGTGACAGATACGCAGTATTTT. It codes for CASSLTSGTVTDTQYF.

This rearrangement joins TRBV11-2 to TRBJ2-5; 11 nucleotides match TRBD2. The CDR3 is 14 residues long. J was trimmed by 5 bases and V by 5 bases; bases with no gene match: 4. CDR1 is SGHAT and CDR2 is FQNNGV in the germline V gene. CDR3 DNA: TGTGCCAGCAGCCCACGACTAGCGGGGGAGACCCAGTACTTC. Its protein is CASSPRLAGETQYF.

V gene TRBV30 combines with J gene TRBJ1-2; 7 bases match TRBD1. The CDR3 has 13 amino acids. With 3 bases clipped from V and 6 bases from J, the junction kept 7 bases outside the gene matches. Germline assignment: CDR1 GTSNPN and CDR2 SVGIG (reference sequence). The CDR3 protein is CAWRTGREDGYTF. The CDR3 DNA reads as TGTGCCTGGAGGACAGGGAGAGAGGATGGCTACACCTTC.

This rearrangement joins TRBV11-2 to TRBJ2-3; the D gene is possibly TRBD2 (5 bases). The CDR3 has 13 amino acids. The germline gives CDR1 SGHAT, CDR2 FQNNGV. Trimming shortened V by 1 base and J by 4 bases, and 6 bases separated the two germline ends. The CDR3 spells CASSLARADTQYF. The CDR3 DNA sequence: TGTGCCAGCAGCTTAGCGAGGGCAGATACGCAGTATTTT. Drawing the rest from reference TRBV11-2 and TRBJ2-3, the complete variable domain is EAGVAQSPRYKIIEKRQSVAFWCNPISGHATLYWYQQILGQGPKLLIQFQNNGVVDDSQLPKDRFSAERLKGVDSTLKIQPAKLEDSAVYLCASSLARADTQYFGPGTRLTVL.

The V and J genes are TRBV29-1 and TRBJ2-5, with 8 nucleotides matching TRBD2. This CDR3 comprises 14 residues. Looked up from germline, CDR1 is SQVTM and CDR2 is ANQGSEA. Unmatched junction bases numbered 8, after V lost 7 bases and J lost 1 base. The CDR3 DNA is TGCAGCGCGCAAGCGGGAGTAGGCCAAGAGACCCAGTACTTC. Amino acids: CSAQAGVGQETQYF.

The chain combines TRBV5-1 with TRBJ2-5; 9 nucleotides line up with TRBD2. The V and J ends lost 2 bases and 2 bases, in that order; junction bases with no gene match: 7. CDR3 length: 16 residues. Germline CDR1 SGHRS, CDR2 YFSETQ. The CDR3 DNA sequence: TGCGCCAGCAGCTTAGGCCTAGCGGGATTTCAAGAGACCCAGTACTTC. Protein product: CASSLGLAGFQETQYF.

This clone showed up just a few times. The chain is built from TRBV12-3 or TRBV12-4 and TRBJ1-1, with D maybe TRBD1 (6 bases). CDR3 length: 13 residues. V lost 6 bases and J 2 bases, leaving 10 bases between the germline ends. CDR3 nucleotides: TGTGCCAGCAGCCAAGGGGGTAACACTGAAGCTTTCTTT. The encoded protein is CASSQGGNTEAFF.

This clone was recorded only once. V gene TRBV10-3 combines with J gene TRBJ2-3, with D perhaps matching TRBD1 (5 bases). Germline V gives CDR1 ENHRY, CDR2 SYGVKD. There are 16 residues in the CDR3. V lost 10 bases and J lost 4, with 24 bases in between. CDR3 DNA: TGTGCCACCAGGGTAAATCAACACACAGAACCAGATACGCAGTATTTT. Translating it yields CATRVNQHTEPDTQYF.

This chain links TRBV4-1 with TRBJ2-7, with 10 nucleotides matching TRBD2. Per the germline V gene, CDR1 is MGHRA and CDR2 is YSYEKL. The CDR3 consists of 19 residues. Unmatched junction bases numbered 17, after V lost 5 bases and J lost 1 base. This CDR3 reads CASSFLLSSGSGESYEQYF. In nucleotides, the CDR3 is TGCGCCAGCAGCTTCCTCCTTTCTAGCGGGAGCGGAGAATCCTACGAGCAGTACTTC.

V usage is TRBV3-1 (or the pseudogene TRBV3-2) and J usage is TRBJ1-1, with D perhaps matching TRBD1 (6 bases). The germline V and J ends were trimmed by 1 base and 4 bases, with 13 bases remaining between them. Germline CDR1 is LGHDT and CDR2 is YNNKEL (reference sequence). CDR3 length: 15 residues. CDR3 sequence reads: CASSQVGGRSTEAFF. CDR3 DNA sequence: TGTGCCAGCAGCCAAGTAGGGGGAAGGAGCACTGAAGCTTTCTTT.

The CDR3 here is CASSLSVSSGYTF. The DNA of the CDR3 is TGCGCCAGCAGCCTTTCGGTCTCAAGCGGCTACACCTTC. The chain couples TRBV5-1 to TRBJ1-2; no reliable D call. V was cut by 4 bases and J by 8 bases, with 15 bases left in between. The CDR3 has 13 residues. Germline V lookup: CDR1 SGHRS, CDR2 YFSETQ. The full variable domain, in which reference TRBV5-1 and TRBJ1-2 provide the parts outside the CDR3, is KAGVTQTPRYLIKTRGQQVTLSCSPISGHRSVSWYQQTPGQGLQFLFEYFSETQRNKGNFPGRFSGRQFSNSRSEMNVSTLELGDSALYLCASSLSVSSGYTFGSGTRLTVV.

The J gene is TRBJ1-5, the V gene TRBV19; D gene uncertain. V dropped 9 bases and J dropped 7 bases, with 13 bases sitting between them. The CDR3 is 12 residues long. Germline CDR1 LNHDA, CDR2 SQIVND (reference sequence). The CDR3 region has the DNA TGTGCCAGCACCGGGAGAGGGCAGCCCCAGCATTTT. As protein: CASTGRGQPQHF.

V gene TRBV5-8 combines with J gene TRBJ2-5, with a weak D call TRBD1 (6 bases). The CDR3 totals 17 residues. V dropped 0 bases and J dropped 0 bases, with 15 bases sitting between them. In germline, CDR1 is SGHTS, CDR2 YDEGEE. Here the CDR3 reads CASSLGRGGIYQETQYF. In nucleotides, the CDR3 is TGTGCCAGCAGCTTGGGCAGGGGCGGTATATACCAAGAGACCCAGTACTTC.

The V gene is TRBV19, the J gene TRBJ1-4; maybe TRBD1 (6 bases). Germline assignment: CDR1 LNHDA and CDR2 SQIVND (reference sequence). Trimming removed 4 bases from V and 7 bases from J, with 16 bases in between. The CDR3 extends over 15 amino acids. CDR3 residues: CASSTEGGLGEKLFF. In DNA, the CDR3 is TGTGCCAGTAGTACCGAGGGGGGGCTTGGTGAAAAACTGTTTTTT.